This T cell receptor beta chain emerged from a study of spatial heterogeneity in lung cancer. Across the whole study: Sequences of the beta chain were consistently detected in greater numbers than alpha-chain sequences. General study results and limits: The recorded estimate of tumor T cell coverage is around 7.7% for alpha chains and about 14% for beta chains. Expanded alpha and beta TCR counts within tumors tracked tumor mutation counts.

The time point here: sample taken at primary tumor resection. The 55 to 90 donors had untreated early-stage non-small cell lung cancer. Unsorted tumor, nontumor lung tissue or cryopreserved PBMC supplied the whole RNA. This clonotype has at least ten counts. Its specificity is unknown. This beta chain slipped into a library made for alpha chains as a stray read, so its size is not meaningful. Via MiXCR, TCRdb re-called the 5' RACE reads, giving one row per CDR3 protein. The table shows roughly 16,000 distinct CDR3 sequences, with 6.5% to 8.5% occurring only once. The CDR3 totals 17 residues. V dropped 4 bases and J dropped 1; count of bases not matched to a gene: 5.

Sequences were derived from lung tumor tissue, sampled at surgery. The J gene is TRBJ2-2, the V gene TRBV12-3 or TRBV12-4; 11 nucleotides agree with TRBD2. This clonotype was obtained from a female donor with early-stage non-small cell lung cancer. CDR3 sequence: CASSSASGGLNTGELFF. CDR3 in DNA: TGTGCCAGCAGTTCAGCTAGCGGGGGGCTGAACACCGGGGAGCTGTTTTTT.